Below are 29 T cell receptor beta chains sequenced from a single sample in a study of blood T cell repertoires in COVID-19. Method: immunoSEQ multiplex PCR; TCRdb's copy keeps in-frame clones and lacks some. The sample lists approximately 300,000 clones; about 83% were seen once. Sequences were obtained from peripheral blood. The receptors originated from a woman aged 45-59 years with acute or convalescent COVID-19.

The CDR3 here is CASSLEPSHNSYNEQFF. The CDR3 bases are TGCGCCAGCAGCTTGGAGCCTAGCCATAATTCCTACAATGAGCAGTTCTTC. This chain joins TRBV5-1 and TRBJ2-1, with D perhaps TRBD2 (5 bases). Trimming stripped 0 bases from V and 1 base from J, with 14 bases between. Germline loops: CDR1 SGHRS, CDR2 YFSETQ. The CDR3 covers 17 residues.

V is TRBV19 and J is TRBJ2-5, with D perhaps matching TRBD1 (6 bases). The CDR3 sequence is 16 residues long. The V gene lost 3 bases and the J gene lost 4 bases, with 18 bases spanning the gap. CDR1 and CDR2 from the germline V gene are LNHDA and SQIVND (reference sequence). CDR3 coding DNA: TGTGCCAGTAGTATGTCCGGCAGGGGATCGGGAGAGACCCAGTACTTC. It translates to CASSMSGRGSGETQYF.

This chain joins TRBV10-3 and TRBJ2-1; maybe TRBD2 (6 bases). The CDR3 contains 14 residues. The V end was cut by 2 bases, the J end by 5 bases, with 10 bases between. Germline CDR1 and CDR2: ENHRY and SYGVKD. In nucleotides, the CDR3 is TGTGCCATCAGTGAGGTGCTAGCGAACAATGAGCAGTTCTTC. Amino acids: CAISEVLANNEQFF.

The chain links TRBV7-2 to TRBJ1-2; D may be TRBD1 (5 bases). The CDR3 contains 14 residues. V lost 4 bases and J lost 8, with 17 bases in between. The germline gives CDR1 SGHTA, CDR2 FQGNSA. CDR3 bases: TGTGCCAGCAGCTACCCTCCCGGGGGGGGAGGCTACACCTTC. This encodes CASSYPPGGGGYTF. Based on the CDR3 plus reference TRBV7-2 and TRBJ1-2, the full variable domain is GAGVSQSPSNKVTEKGKDVELRCDPISGHTALYWYRQSLGQGLEFLIYFQGNSAPDKSGLPSDRFSAERTGGSVSTLTIQRTQQEDSAVYLCASSYPPGGGGYTFGSGTRLTVV.

The chain employs TRBV27 and TRBJ2-7, with TRBD2 matching 8 bases. The CDR3 contains 13 residues. V shed 6 bases, J shed 2 bases, and the junction held 3 bases outside the gene matches. CDR1 MNHEY and CDR2 SMNVEV come from the germline V gene (reference sequence). CDR3 nucleotide sequence: TGTGCCAGCAGAACTAGCGGAACCTACGAGCAGTACTTC. Its translation: CASRTSGTYEQYF.

CDR3 protein: CASSWGQGTQYF. For the CDR3, the DNA is TGTGCCAGCAGTTGGGGTCAGGGTACGCAGTATTTT. The V call is TRBV28, the J call TRBJ2-3; tentative D call: TRBD1 (5 bases). The ends were cut back, 4 bases at V and 8 bases at J, with 10 bases in the middle. The germline V gene encodes CDR1 MDHEN and CDR2 SYDVKM. The CDR3 consists of 12 residues. Complete variable domain (other parts from reference TRBV28 and TRBJ2-3): DVKVTQSSRYLVKRTGEKVFLECVQDMDHENMFWYRQDPGLGLRLIYFSYDVKMKEKGDIPEGYSVSREKKERFSLILESASTNQTSMYLCASSWGQGTQYFGPGTRLTVL.

The chain combines TRBV10-3 with TRBJ2-7; 8 bases agree with TRBD1. The V gene end was trimmed by 10 bases and the J gene end by 0 bases; junction bases not matched to a gene: 8. This CDR3 has 14 amino acids. The germline V gene encodes CDR1 ENHRY and CDR2 SYGVKD. In DNA, the CDR3 is TGTGCCACGGCGACAGGGGTCCACTCCTACGAGCAGTACTTC. Encoded protein: CATATGVHSYEQYF.

A few counts support this clone. In the same sample, other DNA sequences code for this CDR3. The V and J genes are TRBV5-1 and TRBJ2-3, with 12 bases lining up with TRBD2. V shed 0 bases and J 1 base; nucleotides not matched to a gene: 0. CDR1 SGHRS and CDR2 YFSETQ come from the germline V gene. The CDR3 runs 16 residues. In DNA, the CDR3 is TGCGCCAGCAGCTTGGGACTAGCGGGAGGCACAGATACGCAGTATTTT. Its translation is CASSLGLAGGTDTQYF.

This clone was recorded only once. The chain combines TRBV18 with TRBJ2-1; tentatively, D is TRBD1 (6 bases). This CDR3 contains 14 residues. V gave up 3 bases and J gave up 4 bases, with 10 bases separating them. Germline CDR1 KGHSH, CDR2 LQKENI. DNA of the CDR3: TGTGCCAGCTCACCCACGGACAGATACAATGAGCAGTTCTTC. Translation gives CASSPTDRYNEQFF.

The V gene is TRBV19, the J gene TRBJ2-6; 8 bases align to TRBD1. CDR1 is LNHDA, CDR2 SQIVND, per germline (reference sequence). V lost 6 bases, J lost 4 bases, and 2 bases stayed unmatched. The CDR3 consists of 14 residues. As DNA, the CDR3 is TGTGCCAGTAGGGACAGGGTCGGGGCCAACGTCCTGACTTTC. Its protein product is CASRDRVGANVLTF.

The genes are TRBV3-1 (or the pseudogene TRBV3-2) and TRBJ2-4; TRBD1 matches 9 bases. V shed 1 base and J 9 bases; nucleotides not matched to a gene: 4. Germline lookup yields CDR1 LGHDT and CDR2 YNNKEL (reference sequence). The CDR3 contains 14 residues. The CDR3 nucleotides read TGTGCCAGCAGCCAAGGGACAGGGGAAACCATTCAGTACTTC. Protein sequence: CASSQGTGETIQYF.

The chain carries TRBV20-1 and TRBJ1-1, with 7 bases fitting TRBD1. CDR1 and CDR2 (germline): DFQATT, SNEGSKA (reference sequence). The J segment lost 6 bases and the V segment lost 3 bases, leaving 7 bases of the junction unmatched. The length of the CDR3 is 13 residues. CDR3 sequence reads: CSASQGVVAEAFF. In nucleotides, the CDR3 is TGCAGTGCTAGTCAGGGGGTGGTTGCTGAAGCTTTCTTT.

The chain is built from TRBV5-1 and TRBJ2-1; D gene unclear. The CDR3 loop spans 13 amino acids. Germline V gene lookup returns CDR1 SGHRS and CDR2 YFSETQ. V dropped 3 bases and J dropped 8 bases, with 12 bases sitting between them. DNA of the CDR3: TGCGCCAGCAGCTACCAGTCCAGGTATGAGCAGTTCTTC. Amino acid sequence: CASSYQSRYEQFF. Using reference TRBV5-1 and TRBJ2-1 for the parts outside the CDR3, the full variable domain is KAGVTQTPRYLIKTRGQQVTLSCSPISGHRSVSWYQQTPGQGLQFLFEYFSETQRNKGNFPGRFSGRQFSNSRSEMNVSTLELGDSALYLCASSYQSRYEQFFGPGTRLTVL.

The chain has TRBV5-1 and TRBJ2-2, with D tentatively TRBD2 (5 bases). CDR3 length equals 12 residues. The germline CDR1 and CDR2 sequences are SGHRS and YFSETQ. V was pared by 6 bases and J by 7 bases, with 10 bases between. The CDR3 is CASTRDRGELFF. The CDR3 DNA is TGCGCCAGCACTCGGGATCGCGGGGAGCTGTTTTTT.

This chain uses TRBV19 with TRBJ2-7, with TRBD2 identical over 9 bases. The length of the CDR3 is 16 residues. From germline, CDR1 is LNHDA and CDR2 SQIVND (reference sequence). V shed 4 bases and J 2 bases; nucleotides not matched to a gene: 9. For the CDR3, the DNA is TGTGCCAGTAGTACGTCCGGCGGGAGGGCAACCTACGAGCAGTACTTC. It translates to CASSTSGGRATYEQYF. The full variable domain, its missing parts supplied by reference TRBV19 and TRBJ2-7, is DGGITQSPKYLFRKEGQNVTLSCEQNLNHDAMYWYRQDPGQGLRLIYYSQIVNDFQKGDIAEGYSVSREKKESFPLTVTSAQKNPTAFYLCASSTSGGRATYEQYFGPGTRLTVT.

This clone was picked up one time. The V gene is TRBV5-1, the J gene TRBJ2-7; D might be TRBD1 (5 bases). Germline CDR1 reads SGHRS; CDR2 reads YFSETQ. V was pared by 4 bases and J by 4 bases, with 21 bases between. The CDR3 sequence is 16 residues long. For the CDR3, the DNA is TGCGCCAGCAGCCATGGCGCCAGGGCAGGTGGGTACGAGCAGTACTTC. Encoded protein: CASSHGARAGGYEQYF.

This clone was recorded once. The chain couples TRBV7-2 to TRBJ2-1; D possibly corresponds to TRBD2 (7 bases). V dropped 1 base and J dropped 3 bases, with 13 bases sitting between them. The CDR3 length is 16 residues. Germline values: CDR1 SGHTA, CDR2 FQGNSA. The DNA for the CDR3 is TGTGCCAGCAGCTTAGGGACGCGGGGGCTCTACAATGAGCAGTTCTTC. This sequence encodes CASSLGTRGLYNEQFF.

The J gene is TRBJ1-4, the V gene TRBV5-1; 10 nucleotides align to TRBD1. The germline CDR1 and CDR2 sequences are SGHRS and YFSETQ. V trimming: 4 bases; J trimming: 7 bases; junction bases outside the gene matches: 7. The CDR3 runs to 15 residues. The CDR3 DNA follows: TGCGCCAGCAGCCAGACAGGGGGCGGGTTTGAAAAACTGTTTTTT. This translates into CASSQTGGGFEKLFF.

This clone came up a few times. The chain uses TRBV5-5 and TRBJ1-1; D call uncertain. V dropped 0 bases and J dropped 11 bases, with 14 bases sitting between them. The CDR3 has 13 amino acids. Germline CDR1 is SGHKS and CDR2 is YYEKEE (reference sequence). The CDR3 DNA sequence: TGTGCCAGCAGCTTGGCCTTTGGAGGAATGGCTTTCTTT. Its protein product is CASSLAFGGMAFF.

This clone was found once. The chain uses TRBV5-1 and TRBJ2-7, with TRBD1 matching over 12 bases. The CDR3 consists of 18 residues. From germline, CDR1 is SGHRS and CDR2 YFSETQ. Trimming at V came to 5 bases and at J to 2 bases, leaving 14 bases not matched to a gene. CDR3: CASRSGTGGTAGAYEQYF. The CDR3 DNA reads as TGCGCCAGCAGGTCCGGGACAGGGGGCACAGCGGGAGCCTACGAGCAGTACTTC.

This sequence joins TRBV3-1 (or the pseudogene TRBV3-2) and TRBJ2-5; 7 bases agree with TRBD1. J was trimmed by 0 bases and V by 6 bases; bases with no gene match: 7. The germline V gene has CDR1 LGHDT and CDR2 YNNKEL (reference sequence). The CDR3 totals 15 residues. This CDR3 reads CASSPDRSYQETQYF. CDR3 nucleotide sequence: TGTGCCAGCAGTCCGGACAGGTCGTACCAAGAGACCCAGTACTTC.

This clone was seen once. The chain recombines TRBV9 with TRBJ2-3; 7 bases match TRBD1. CDR1 SGDLS and CDR2 YYNGEE come from the germline V gene. The trim removed 7 bases at V and 3 bases at J, leaving 11 bases unmatched. The CDR3 loop spans 15 amino acids. The CDR3: CASASEGAGTDTQYF. The CDR3 DNA reads TGTGCCAGCGCCTCAGAGGGGGCAGGGACAGATACGCAGTATTTT. Full variable domain (rest looked up from reference TRBV9 and TRBJ2-3): DSGVTQTPKHLITATGQRVTLRCSPRSGDLSVYWYQQSLDQGLQFLIQYYNGEERAKGNILERFSAQQFPDLHSELNLSSLELGDSALYFCASASEGAGTDTQYFGPGTRLTVL.

This chain joins TRBV16 and TRBJ1-1, with a weak D call TRBD1 (6 bases). With 2 bases removed from V and 2 bases from J, the gap between germline ends came to 15 bases. CDR3 size: 16 residues. Germline loops: CDR1 KGHSY, CDR2 FQNENV. This CDR3 reads CASSQPLGGLNTEAFF. CDR3 coding DNA: TGTGCCAGCAGCCAACCGTTAGGGGGATTAAACACTGAAGCTTTCTTT. Full variable domain (remainder filled in from reference TRBV16 and TRBJ1-1): GEEVAQTPKHLVRGEGQKAKLYCAPIKGHSYVFWYQQVLKNEFKFLISFQNENVFDETGMPKERFSAKCLPNSPCSLEIQATKLEDSAVYFCASSQPLGGLNTEAFFGQGTRLTVV.

The chain employs TRBV5-1 and TRBJ1-3; the match to TRBD1 covers 7 bases. Looked up from germline, CDR1 is SGHRS and CDR2 is YFSETQ. There are 16 residues in the CDR3. V lost 4 bases to trimming and J lost 0 bases; unmatched junction nucleotides: 7. The CDR3 spells CASSRGQKSSGNTIYF. CDR3 coding DNA: TGCGCCAGCAGCAGGGGACAGAAGAGCTCTGGAAACACCATATATTTT.

The gene calls are TRBV7-2 and TRBJ2-6; D unclear. The V end was cut by 5 bases, the J end by 2 bases, with 10 bases between. The germline V gene has CDR1 SGHTA and CDR2 FQGNSA. The CDR3 contains 15 residues. The CDR3 spells CASSLLGAGANVLTF. The DNA of the CDR3 is TGTGCCAGCAGCCTTCTCGGAGCTGGGGCCAACGTCCTGACTTTC.

This clone was detected a few times. The rearrangement joins TRBV27 to TRBJ1-2; a weak D match, TRBD1 (5 bases). Between the trimmed V and J ends, which lost 6 bases and 5 bases, there was a span of 13 bases. The V gene's germline CDR1 is MNHEY and CDR2 SMNVEV (reference sequence). The CDR3 totals 13 residues. The CDR3 region is CASRGLTPYGYTF. The CDR3 DNA reads as TGTGCCAGCAGGGGACTTACCCCTTATGGCTACACCTTC.

The chain couples TRBV5-1 to TRBJ1-2; the match to TRBD1 covers 8 bases. The length of the CDR3 is 15 residues. Looked up from germline, CDR1 is SGHRS and CDR2 is YFSETQ. V dropped 4 bases and J dropped 1; count of bases not matched to a gene: 6. CDR3 in amino acids: CASSPGQAYNYGYTF. DNA of the CDR3: TGCGCCAGCAGCCCGGGACAGGCCTATAACTATGGCTACACCTTC.

The CDR3 DNA sequence: TGTGCCAGCTCCCCAAACGCTATCGGGAGCGAAAAACTGTTTTTT. This translates into CASSPNAIGSEKLFF. The chain joins TRBV18 to TRBJ1-4; D gene uncertain. The V end lost 6 bases, the J end lost 8 bases, and 19 bases lay between the germline ends. CDR3 size: 15 residues. Germline CDR1 and CDR2: KGHSH and LQKENI.

The chain uses TRBV28 and TRBJ1-6; no definite D call. The CDR3 contains 16 residues. V was pared by 3 bases and J by 8 bases, with 17 bases between. The V gene's germline CDR1 is MDHEN and CDR2 SYDVKM. The CDR3 loop is CASSFYWEVPYSPLHF. In nucleotides, the CDR3 is TGTGCCAGCAGTTTTTATTGGGAGGTCCCCTATTCACCCCTCCACTTT. Combining the CDR3 with reference TRBV28 and TRBJ1-6 gives the whole variable domain DVKVTQSSRYLVKRTGEKVFLECVQDMDHENMFWYRQDPGLGLRLIYFSYDVKMKEKGDIPEGYSVSREKKERFSLILESASTNQTSMYLCASSFYWEVPYSPLHFGNGTRLTVT.